A selection of T cell receptor beta chains follows, all from one sample in a study of shared clonotypes between healthy human individuals. Generated by immunoSEQ multiplex PCR, the TCRdb table keeps only in-frame clones and is missing some. The sample lists about 2.3 million clones, roughly 92% occurring once. Sequenced input: naive CD4+ T cells from PBMCs. These receptors all stem from a man aged 18 to 35 in good health. Some clones in this sample may be carry-over from other donors' samples. CDR3s leave out the opening cysteine and the closing phenylalanine or tryptophan.

>TRBV30|TRBJ2-7
AWSSSGRAVYEQY
>TRBV28|TRBJ1-2
ASSFSGTGGRGYT
>TRBV6-1|TRBJ2-1
ASTTQGYNEQF
>TRBV6-5|TRBJ2-7
ASSYSSQLYEQY
>TRBV7-7|TRBJ2-7
ASSPSGGYEQY
>TRBV4-2|TRBJ1-2
ASSRQTDSPDGYT
>TRBV30|TRBJ1-1
AWSGGNTEAF
>TRBV7-3|TRBJ1-5
ASSFTVNQPQH
>TRBV7-3|TRBJ2-1
ASSPTDYNEQF
>TRBV5-8|TRBJ2-7
ASSQDRDGEQY
>TRBV7-2|TRBJ1-1
ASRTGTYNTEAF
>TRBV7-3|TRBJ2-1
ASSPQGSSSDEQF
>TRBV28|TRBJ1-2
ASSNRAGENYGYT
>TRBV21-1|TRBJ2-4
ASSKVLEGARSKNIQY
>TRBV28|TRBJ1-1
ASSLLPGAGNTEAF
>TRBV7-3|TRBJ2-1
ASSLSGTHNEQF
>TRBV7-8|TRBJ1-5
ASSLARMGGSVPQH
>TRBV5-4|TRBJ1-1
ASSLAGTNTEAF
>TRBV5-1|TRBJ2-7
ASDPGGRSYEQY
>TRBV29-1|TRBJ2-7
SVVGVLAAYEQY
>TRBV2|TRBJ1-2
ASSWDRVYGYT
>TRBV2|TRBJ2-1
ASRSPPIAGGPNNEQF
>TRBV18|TRBJ2-7
ASSPDRGLWEQY
>TRBV27|TRBJ2-1
ASSLSSGAASYNEQF
>TRBV18|TRBJ1-2
ASSPTRLQGSYGYT
>TRBV29-1|TRBJ1-2
SVGREDGYT
>TRBV5-1|TRBJ2-1
ASSLDTSGSGYNEQF
>TRBV6-5|TRBJ2-3
ASRKAGGPTQY
>TRBV4-1|TRBJ1-5
ASTSEVGQPQH
>TRBV2|TRBJ2-3
ASSVLAGVGSTQY
>TRBV5-1|TRBJ2-2
ASSLAVGSTGELF
>TRBV2|TRBJ1-4
ASSGSLGAGEKLF
>TRBV7-9|TRBJ1-4
ASSFPSRDSSQGKLF
>TRBV6-1|TRBJ2-7
ASGARGDYEQY
>TRBV28|TRBJ1-2
ASSLDGYGYT
>TRBV5-1|TRBJ1-5
ASSLGTGVQPQH
>TRBV7-8|TRBJ2-2
ASSLVWAGLENTGELF
>TRBV28|TRBJ1-5
ASSPHGQGAWPQH
>TRBV29-1|TRBJ2-3
SVGPLAGFHTQY
>TRBV30|TRBJ2-5
AWSTGSTETQY
>TRBV7-2|TRBJ2-3
ASSRQHQDTQY
>TRBV2|TRBJ1-1
ASNHGGQGTEAF
>TRBV9|TRBJ2-5
ASSVGQSETQY
>TRBV6-5|TRBJ1-1
ASKRGMNTEAF
>TRBV9|TRBJ1-5
ASSVGKQPNQPQH